This passage covers 9 T cell receptor beta chains from one sample sequenced in a study of cytomegalovirus exposure and HLA in healthy donors. The PCR used 60 Vbeta and 13 Jbeta primers. The repertoire was sequenced with immunoSEQ multiplex PCR; TCRdb's copy has only in-frame clones and lacks some. This sample has 190,000 or so clones; roughly three quarters occur once, and the top ten carry more than 0.35%. Material: PBMCs. The origin of the receptors is a male donor in good health and CMV-seropositive.

To note about this clone: The junction shows a germline mismatch at one end, possibly a read error. The chain uses TRBV7-9 and TRBJ2-3, with TRBD2 identical over 13 bases. The V gene's germline CDR1 is SEHNR and CDR2 FQNEAQ (reference sequence). CDR3 size: 15 residues. CDR3 sequence (DNA): TGTTCCAGCAGCGGCACTAGCGGGAGGGTAGATACGCAGTATTTT. Translating gives CSSSGTSGRVDTQYF. Using reference TRBV7-9 and TRBJ2-3 for the parts outside the CDR3, the full variable domain is DTGVSQNPRHKITKRGQNVTFRCDPISEHNRLYWYRQTLGQGPEFLTYFQNEAQLEKSRLLSDRFSAERPKGSFSTLEIQRTEQGDSAMYLCSSSGTSGRVDTQYFGPGTRLTVL.

This chain uses TRBV5-4 with TRBJ2-1, with D maybe TRBD2 (5 bases). V lost 2 bases and J 9 bases, leaving 15 bases between the germline ends. CDR3 length: 14 residues. Germline V gene data show CDR1 as SGHNT and CDR2 as YYREEE (reference sequence). The chain's CDR3 is CASSFLGRVGEQFF. The CDR3, as DNA: TGTGCCAGCAGCTTTCTTGGGAGAGTGGGTGAGCAGTTCTTC.

This chain connects TRBV5-1 to TRBJ2-7, with 8 bases identical to TRBD1. The CDR3 length is 13 residues. V lost 4 bases and J lost 2; bases outside the gene matches: 2. Germline-derived CDR1 and CDR2 are SGHRS and YFSETQ. CDR3 region: CASSPDRAYEQYF. In DNA, the CDR3 is TGCGCCAGCAGCCCGGACAGGGCCTACGAGCAGTACTTC.

J is TRBJ2-5 and V is TRBV5-1; tentatively, D is TRBD1 (6 bases). V was cut by 6 bases and J by 2 bases, with 14 bases left in between. The CDR3 runs to 14 residues. CDR1 and CDR2 (germline): SGHRS, YFSETQ. The CDR3 sequence: CASTPVTGQETQYF. In nucleotides, the CDR3 is TGCGCCAGCACCCCAGTGACAGGACAAGAGACCCAGTACTTC.

V and J are TRBV4-2 and TRBJ1-5; 9 bases fit TRBD1. The V and J ends lost 4 bases and 4 bases, in that order; junction bases with no gene match: 5. CDR1 and CDR2 (germline): LGHNA, YNFKEQ. The CDR3 length is 15 residues. CDR3 protein: CASSLFDRGNQPQHF. Here the CDR3 DNA reads TGTGCCAGCAGCCTATTCGACAGGGGGAATCAGCCCCAGCATTTT.

In this sample, this clone turned up a few times. This chain joins TRBV11-2 and TRBJ2-7, with TRBD2 identical over 8 bases. Germline V gene lookup returns CDR1 SGHAT and CDR2 FQNNGV. The CDR3 is made up of 16 amino acids. V lost 5 bases and J lost 3; bases outside the gene matches: 12. CDR3 sequence reads: CASSPLGGRTYYEQYF. In nucleotides, the CDR3 is TGTGCCAGCAGCCCCTTGGGCGGGAGGACTTACTACGAGCAGTACTTC.

This clone was seen more than once but under ten times. The rearrangement joins TRBV5-1 to TRBJ2-3; the D gene is possibly TRBD2 (6 bases). The CDR3 sequence is 12 residues long. The ends were cut back, 7 bases at V and 5 bases at J, with 11 bases in the middle. Germline values: CDR1 SGHRS, CDR2 YFSETQ. The CDR3 here is CASHGSGDTQYF. Written as DNA, the CDR3 is TGCGCCAGCCACGGGAGTGGAGATACGCAGTATTTT.

The V gene is TRBV5-1, the J gene TRBJ1-6; D remains unclear. Germline V gene data show CDR1 as SGHRS and CDR2 as YFSETQ. V lost 0 bases to trimming and J lost 6 bases, with 7 bases between them. The CDR3 is made up of 14 amino acids. In nucleotides, the CDR3 is TGCGCCAGCAGCTTGGAAGGAGCTAATTCACCCCTCCACTTT. Its translation: CASSLEGANSPLHF.

The chain uses TRBV28 and TRBJ1-4; 9 bases are a match to TRBD1. V dropped 5 bases and J dropped 5; count of bases not matched to a gene: 9. Per germline, CDR1 MDHEN and CDR2 SYDVKM. CDR3 length: 16 amino acids. Here the CDR3 DNA reads TGTGCCAGCAGTGGACCACAGGGGGCTTCCAATGAAAAACTGTTTTTT. This sequence encodes CASSGPQGASNEKLFF.